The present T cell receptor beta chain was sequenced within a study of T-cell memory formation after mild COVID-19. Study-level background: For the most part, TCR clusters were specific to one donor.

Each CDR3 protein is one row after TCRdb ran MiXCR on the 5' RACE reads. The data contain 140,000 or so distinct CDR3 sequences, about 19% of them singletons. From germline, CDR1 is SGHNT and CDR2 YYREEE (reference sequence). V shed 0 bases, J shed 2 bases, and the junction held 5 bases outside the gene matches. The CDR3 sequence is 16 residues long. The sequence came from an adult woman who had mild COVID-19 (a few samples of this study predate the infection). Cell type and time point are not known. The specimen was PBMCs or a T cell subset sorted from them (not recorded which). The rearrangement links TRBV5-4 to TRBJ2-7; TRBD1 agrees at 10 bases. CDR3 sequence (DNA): TGTGCCAGCAGCTTGGGCGGGACAGGGGCTGCCTACGAGCAGTACTTC. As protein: CASSLGGTGAAYEQYF.